Listed below are T cell receptor beta chains from one sample, sequenced in a study of blood T cell repertoires in COVID-19. Produced via immunoSEQ multiplex PCR; TCRdb's table is partial and in-frame only. Of tens of thousands of clones detected, about 85% appear once; the ten largest clones hold under 3%. What was sequenced was peripheral blood. The origin of the receptors is a man of 80 years or more with acute or convalescent COVID-19. Both conserved end residues are part of each CDR3. A D gene is named only where the DNA matches it firmly. Only some rows state a clone size, as once, few, many or a class for expanded clones.

d_call	clone_size	v_call	j_call	cdr3_aa	cdr3_nt
TRBD2	NA	TRBV5-1	TRBJ2-1	CASSLLRIAGEGEQFF	TGCGCCAGCAGCTTGCTCCGGATTGCGGGAGAAGGTGAGCAGTTCTTC
TRBD1	NA	TRBV7-2	TRBJ2-1	CASSLGFRQGPSYNEQFF	TGTGCCAGCAGCTTAGGGTTCCGACAGGGACCCTCCTACAATGAGCAGTTCTTC
NA	NA	TRBV6-5	TRBJ1-4	CASSHFTTNEKLFF	TGTGCCAGCAGCCACTTTACAACTAATGAAAAACTGTTTTTT
NA	NA	TRBV9	TRBJ1-4	CASSVEPGRTNEKLFF	TGTGCCAGCAGCGTAGAACCGGGGAGGACTAATGAAAAACTGTTTTTT
TRBD1	NA	TRBV24-1	TRBJ1-2	CATSDSLTGVGYYGYTF	TGTGCCACCAGTGATTCCTTGACAGGGGTAGGTTACTATGGCTACACCTTC
TRBD2	NA	TRBV11-2	TRBJ2-7	CASSSGTSGTYEQYF	TGTGCCAGCAGCTCCGGGACTAGCGGAACCTACGAGCAGTACTTC
TRBD1	medium-sized	TRBV4-3	TRBJ2-2	CASSQDTGVYTGELFF	TGCGCCAGCAGCCAAGATACAGGGGTCTACACCGGGGAGCTGTTTTTT
NA	NA	TRBV19	TRBJ1-1	CASSIGGMNTEAFF	TGTGCCAGTAGTATAGGAGGAATGAACACTGAAGCTTTCTTT
TRBD1	NA	TRBV9	TRBJ1-2	CASSVGRQGAYGYTF	TGTGCCAGCAGCGTAGGCAGGCAGGGGGCATATGGCTACACCTTC
NA	NA	TRBV3-1/TRBV3-2	TRBJ2-1	CASSQGPAAYNEQFF	TGTGCCAGCAGCCAAGGGCCCGCCGCCTACAATGAGCAGTTCTTC
NA	NA	TRBV19	TRBJ1-1	CASSIRVNTEAFF	TGTGCCAGTAGTATTCGGGTGAACACTGAAGCTTTCTTT
TRBD1	once	TRBV5-6	TRBJ1-1	CASDRNRGSMNTEAFF	TGTGCCAGCGATCGAAACAGGGGCTCAATGAACACTGAAGCTTTCTTT
TRBD1	NA	TRBV29-1	TRBJ1-1	CSLRQGNTEAFF	TGCAGCTTAAGACAGGGCAACACTGAAGCTTTCTTT
NA	NA	TRBV6-5	TRBJ1-2	CASRTTGYGYTF	TGTGCCAGCAGGACTACAGGGTATGGCTACACCTTC
NA	NA	TRBV2	TRBJ2-1	CASSEVGGANEQFF	TGTGCCAGCAGTGAAGTAGGGGGAGCTAATGAGCAGTTCTTC
NA	NA	TRBV7-2	TRBJ2-6	CASSLDRSSGANVLTF	TGTGCCAGCAGCTTAGATAGGAGCTCTGGGGCCAACGTCCTGACTTTC
NA	NA	TRBV10-3	TRBJ2-7	CAINQDSSYEQYF	TGTGCCATCAACCAGGACAGTTCCTACGAGCAGTACTTC
NA	NA	TRBV28	TRBJ2-1	CASSSFPPGIDSGNEQFF	TGTGCCAGCAGTTCCTTTCCGCCGGGGATCGATTCGGGCAATGAGCAGTTCTTC
NA	NA	TRBV10-1	TRBJ1-2	CATSPDGNYGYTF	TGCGCCACCTCCCCTGACGGGAACTATGGCTACACCTTC
TRBD2	few	TRBV7-8	TRBJ2-7	CASSIGTSGPSYEQYF	TGTGCCAGCAGCATCGGGACTAGCGGGCCCTCCTACGAGCAGTACTTC
TRBD2	NA	TRBV6-6	TRBJ2-1	CASRGSGSWYNEQFF	TGTGCCAGCAGAGGGAGCGGGAGTTGGTACAATGAGCAGTTCTTC
TRBD1	NA	TRBV2	TRBJ1-6	CASKGDRNSPLHF	TGTGCCAGCAAAGGGGACAGAAATTCACCCCTCCACTTT
NA	once	TRBV27	TRBJ1-5	CASRHLPNQPQHF	TGTGCCAGCAGACACCTCCCCAATCAGCCCCAGCATTTT
NA	NA	TRBV25-1	TRBJ2-3	CASSHQGAGDTQYF	TGTGCCAGCAGTCACCAGGGAGCGGGAGATACGCAGTATTTT
TRBD2	NA	TRBV11-3	TRBJ2-7	CASSLSSGGSYEQYF	TGTGCCAGCAGCTTAAGTAGCGGGGGCTCCTACGAGCAGTACTTC
NA	NA	TRBV7-2	TRBJ2-7	CASSSTSGMYEQYF	TGTGCCAGCAGCTCCACCTCAGGGATGTACGAGCAGTACTTC
NA	NA	TRBV6-5	TRBJ1-6	CASSSREDNSPLHF	TGTGCCAGCAGTAGTAGGGAGGATAATTCACCCCTCCACTTT
TRBD1	NA	TRBV10-3	TRBJ2-7	CAISPRQGSEQYF	TGTGCCATCAGCCCAAGACAGGGGAGCGAGCAGTACTTC
NA	NA	TRBV5-1	TRBJ1-2	CASSLTPRDGYTF	TGCGCCAGCAGCTTGACCCCCAGGGATGGCTACACCTTC
NA	NA	TRBV10-2	TRBJ2-5	CASSLRGKETQYF	TGCGCCAGCAGCCTAAGGGGGAAGGAGACCCAGTACTTC
TRBD2	NA	TRBV7-9	TRBJ2-3	CASSPPKDGGRGTDTQYF	TGTGCCAGCAGCCCCCCTAAGGATGGCGGGAGGGGGACAGATACGCAGTATTTT
TRBD2	NA	TRBV6-7	TRBJ2-1	CASSDPHPLAETRDEQFF	TGTGCCAGCAGTGATCCCCATCCCCTAGCGGAGACACGGGATGAGCAGTTCTTC
TRBD1	NA	TRBV30	TRBJ1-2	CAWSVPQGYYGYTF	TGTGCCTGGAGTGTACCACAGGGGTACTATGGCTACACCTTC
NA	NA	TRBV18	TRBJ1-3	CASSPRTASGNTIYF	TGTGCCAGCTCACCAAGGACAGCCTCTGGAAACACCATATATTTT
TRBD1	NA	TRBV18	TRBJ2-4	CASSPLRPSIATGDIQYF	TGTGCCAGCTCACCACTCCGTCCGTCGATAGCGACAGGGGACATTCAGTACTTC
NA	NA	TRBV29-1	TRBJ1-1	CSVENAAVAEAFF	TGCAGCGTTGAGAATGCCGCAGTAGCAGAAGCTTTCTTT
TRBD1	NA	TRBV19	TRBJ1-4	CASEPGQGGEKLFF	TGTGCCAGCGAACCGGGACAGGGGGGCGAAAAACTGTTTTTT
TRBD1	NA	TRBV12-3/TRBV12-4	TRBJ2-2	CASSFWTGQLFF	TGTGCCAGCAGTTTCTGGACAGGGCAGCTGTTTTTT
TRBD1	NA	TRBV24-1	TRBJ2-7	CATSDLPGGYEQYF	TGTGCCACCAGTGATCTTCCAGGGGGCTACGAGCAGTACTTC
TRBD2	NA	TRBV30	TRBJ2-7	CAWSDALAGFSEQYF	TGTGCCTGGAGTGACGCACTAGCGGGATTCAGTGAGCAGTACTTC